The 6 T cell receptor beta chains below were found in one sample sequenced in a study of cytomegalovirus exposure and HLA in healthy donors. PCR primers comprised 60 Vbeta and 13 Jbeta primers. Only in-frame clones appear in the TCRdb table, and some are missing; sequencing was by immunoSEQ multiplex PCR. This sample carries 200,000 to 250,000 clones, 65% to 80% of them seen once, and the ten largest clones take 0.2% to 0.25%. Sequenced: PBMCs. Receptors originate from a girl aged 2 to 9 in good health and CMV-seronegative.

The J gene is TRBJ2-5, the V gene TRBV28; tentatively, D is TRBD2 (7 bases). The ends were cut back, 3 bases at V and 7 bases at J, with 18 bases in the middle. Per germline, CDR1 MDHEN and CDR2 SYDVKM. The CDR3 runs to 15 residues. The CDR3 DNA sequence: TGTGCCAGCAGTTTCGGGGGGCAAGGAGGTGCGACCCAGTACTTC. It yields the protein CASSFGGQGGATQYF.

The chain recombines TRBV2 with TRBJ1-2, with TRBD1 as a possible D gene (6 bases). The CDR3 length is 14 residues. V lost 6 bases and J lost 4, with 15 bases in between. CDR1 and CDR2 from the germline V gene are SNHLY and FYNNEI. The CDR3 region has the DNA TGTGCCAGCAGCTTAGGACAGCTAATCTATGGCTACACCTTC. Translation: CASSLGQLIYGYTF.

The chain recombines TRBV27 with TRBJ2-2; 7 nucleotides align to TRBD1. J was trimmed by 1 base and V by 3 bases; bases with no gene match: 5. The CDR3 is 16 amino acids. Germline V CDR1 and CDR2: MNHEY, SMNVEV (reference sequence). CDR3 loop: CASSFRQGRNTGELFF. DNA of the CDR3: TGTGCCAGCAGTTTTCGACAGGGTCGGAACACCGGGGAGCTGTTTTTT.

The CDR3, as DNA: TGTGCCAGCACTCCCGGGACTAGCGGTACCTACGAGCAGTACTTC. Its translation is CASTPGTSGTYEQYF. This rearrangement joins TRBV7-9 to TRBJ2-7; TRBD2 matches 11 bases. The CDR3 runs to 15 residues. V lost 7 bases to trimming and J lost 2 bases; unmatched junction nucleotides: 7. Germline-derived CDR1 and CDR2 are SEHNR and FQNEAQ (reference sequence).

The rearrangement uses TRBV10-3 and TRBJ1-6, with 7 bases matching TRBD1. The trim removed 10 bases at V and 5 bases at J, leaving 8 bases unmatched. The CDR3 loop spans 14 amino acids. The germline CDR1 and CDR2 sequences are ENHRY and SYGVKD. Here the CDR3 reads CASRDSTNNSPLHF. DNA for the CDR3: TGTGCCAGCCGGGACAGTACCAATAATTCACCCCTCCACTTT.

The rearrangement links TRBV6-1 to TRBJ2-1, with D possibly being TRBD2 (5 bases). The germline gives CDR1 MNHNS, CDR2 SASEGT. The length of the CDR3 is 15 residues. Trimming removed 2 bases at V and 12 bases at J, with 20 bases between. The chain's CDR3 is CASSENRLDPGRQFF. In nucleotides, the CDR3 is TGTGCCAGCAGTGAAAACCGTCTTGACCCTGGGAGGCAGTTCTTC.